This T cell receptor (beta chain) was recovered during a study of blood T cell repertoires in COVID-19. Turning to the study itself: COVID-19 samples collected from the United States, Italy and Spain covered acute and convalescent phases. In each case, the material was cDNA or gDNA derived from T cells, B-cell-depleted T cells, or PBMCs.

As handled by the study authors: Scientists estimated how many nucleated cells there were by amplifying reference gene primers. The repertoire was sequenced with immunoSEQ multiplex PCR; TCRdb's copy has only in-frame clones and lacks some. From that table come the V and J calls and clone size; the DNA was used to work out D and trimming. The table records 65,000 to 75,000 clones, 89% of them present only once. CDR1 is SGHNT, CDR2 YENEEA, per germline. V lost 5 bases and J lost 5, with 12 bases in between. The CDR3 is 14 residues long. The sequence was obtained from a woman aged 45-60 years with active COVID-19. Sequences were obtained from peripheral blood. The chain links TRBV11-3 to TRBJ2-2; D unclear. The CDR3 is CASSREQKTGELFF. The CDR3 DNA reads TGTGCCAGCAGCCGAGAACAGAAGACCGGGGAGCTGTTTTTT.